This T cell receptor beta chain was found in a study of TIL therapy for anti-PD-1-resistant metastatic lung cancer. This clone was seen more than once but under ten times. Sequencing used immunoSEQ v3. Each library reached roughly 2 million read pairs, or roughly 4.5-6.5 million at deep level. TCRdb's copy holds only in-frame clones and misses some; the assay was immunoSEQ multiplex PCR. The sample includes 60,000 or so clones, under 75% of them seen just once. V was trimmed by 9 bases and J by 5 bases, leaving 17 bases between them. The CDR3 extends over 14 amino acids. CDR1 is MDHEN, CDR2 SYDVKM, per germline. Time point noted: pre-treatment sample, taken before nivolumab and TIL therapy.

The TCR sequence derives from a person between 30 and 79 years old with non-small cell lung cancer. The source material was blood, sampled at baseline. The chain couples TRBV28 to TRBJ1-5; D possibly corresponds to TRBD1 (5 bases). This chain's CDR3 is CASYTGTGDQPQHF. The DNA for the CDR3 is TGTGCCAGTTATACAGGAACAGGAGATCAGCCCCAGCATTTT.